The 13 T cell receptor beta chains below were found in one sample sequenced in a study of blood T cell repertoires in COVID-19. Produced via immunoSEQ multiplex PCR; TCRdb's table is partial and in-frame only. The sample carries 200,000 to 250,000 clones, about nine tenths recorded once. Sequenced: PBMCs or T cells enriched from blood (not recorded which). These receptors were taken from a young man with acute COVID-19.

The rearrangement joins TRBV27 to TRBJ2-3, with 11 nucleotides matching TRBD1. Germline V gene sequence: CDR1 MNHEY, CDR2 SMNVEV (reference sequence). V shed 5 bases, J shed 6 bases, and the junction held 4 bases outside the gene matches. This CDR3 spans 14 amino acids. This chain's CDR3 is CASSTGQGDDTQYF. The CDR3 DNA is TGTGCCAGCAGTACGGGACAGGGGGATGATACGCAGTATTTT.

The V call is TRBV7-9, the J call TRBJ1-2; 9 positions match TRBD1. V lost 4 bases to trimming and J lost 4 bases; unmatched junction nucleotides: 4. The CDR3 sequence is 14 residues long. CDR1 and CDR2 (germline): SEHNR, FQNEAQ (reference sequence). The CDR3 is CASSSGQGIYGYTF. The CDR3 nucleotides read TGTGCCAGCAGCTCGGGACAGGGAATCTATGGCTACACCTTC.

The chain uses TRBV11-3 and TRBJ2-7; maybe TRBD2 (6 bases). Trimming removed 6 bases at V and 5 bases at J, with 26 bases between. The CDR3 length is 17 residues. From germline, CDR1 is SGHNT and CDR2 YENEEA. This CDR3 reads CASSQTSFRGKTHEQYF. The CDR3 coding sequence is TGTGCCAGCAGTCAGACTAGTTTCCGGGGGAAGACCCACGAGCAGTACTTC.

The chain carries TRBV5-5 and TRBJ2-7; TRBD1 agrees at 9 bases. The germline gives CDR1 SGHKS, CDR2 YYEKEE (reference sequence). This CDR3 comprises 14 residues. Trimming cost V 4 bases and J 5 bases; bases outside gene matches: 7. The CDR3: CASSTPGQGDEQYF. In nucleotides, the CDR3 is TGTGCCAGCAGCACACCGGGACAGGGTGACGAGCAGTACTTC. Full variable domain (rest looked up from reference TRBV5-5 and TRBJ2-7): DAGVTQSPTHLIKTRGQQVTLRCSPISGHKSVSWYQQVLGQGPQFIFQYYEKEERGRGNFPDRFSARQFPNYSSELNVNALLLGDSALYLCASSTPGQGDEQYFGPGTRLTVT.

This clone has a single count. The J gene is TRBJ2-2, the V gene TRBV30, with 9 bases fitting TRBD1. V lost 1 base to trimming and J lost 5 bases; unmatched junction nucleotides: 5. The germline CDR1 and CDR2 sequences are GTSNPN and SVGIG (reference sequence). The CDR3 has 15 amino acids. The CDR3 is CAWSGTGAETGELFF. As DNA, the CDR3 is TGTGCCTGGAGTGGGACAGGGGCGGAGACCGGGGAGCTGTTTTTT.

The chain joins TRBV28 to TRBJ2-3; 7 bases fit TRBD2. Trimming cost V 6 bases and J 0 bases; bases outside gene matches: 12. Germline loops: CDR1 MDHEN, CDR2 SYDVKM. CDR3 length equals 17 residues. The CDR3: CASSGPGGPLSTDTQYF. In DNA form, the CDR3 reads TGTGCCAGCAGCGGTCCGGGAGGCCCATTGAGCACAGATACGCAGTATTTT.

The rearrangement links TRBV12-5 to TRBJ2-2; 7 nucleotides align to TRBD1. V lost 3 bases to trimming and J lost 0 bases; unmatched junction nucleotides: 1. There are 15 residues in the CDR3. The germline V gene has CDR1 LGHNT and CDR2 FRNRAP. Here the CDR3 DNA reads TGTGCTAGTGGTTTCGGGACAGCGAACACCGGGGAGCTGTTTTTT. This translates into CASGFGTANTGELFF.

The V call is TRBV2, the J call TRBJ2-7; 7 nucleotides line up with TRBD2. Losses at the gene ends were 6 bases for V and 0 bases for J; bases not matched to a gene: 5. There are 14 residues in the CDR3. CDR1 and CDR2 (germline): SNHLY, FYNNEI. CDR3 residues: CASRGRGSSYEQYF. Written as DNA, the CDR3 is TGTGCCAGCAGGGGGCGGGGGTCCTCCTACGAGCAGTACTTC.

This clone has only one observation. The rearrangement joins TRBV4-3 to TRBJ2-7, with D hard to call. The length of the CDR3 is 13 residues. With 3 bases removed from V and 5 bases from J, the gap between germline ends came to 11 bases. From germline, CDR1 is LGHNA and CDR2 YSLEER. CDR3 residues: CASSHSTSDEQYF. CDR3 sequence (DNA): TGCGCCAGCAGCCATTCTACCTCGGACGAGCAGTACTTC.

The chain carries TRBV4-1 and TRBJ1-1, with no clear D. Trimming cost V 4 bases and J 1 base, with 10 bases left between them. Germline CDR1 reads MGHRA; CDR2 reads YSYEKL. There are 14 residues in the CDR3. CDR3 sequence reads: CASSPPSENTEAFF. The CDR3 DNA reads TGCGCCAGCAGCCCCCCCAGTGAGAACACTGAAGCTTTCTTT.

The J gene is TRBJ1-5, the V gene TRBV28, with D tentatively TRBD1 (5 bases). The CDR3 totals 14 residues. Germline values: CDR1 MDHEN, CDR2 SYDVKM. V was cut by 1 base and J by 6 bases, with 10 bases left in between. The CDR3: CASSLFQGGQPQHF. CDR3 nucleotide sequence: TGTGCCAGCAGTTTATTCCAGGGTGGTCAGCCCCAGCATTTT.

The gene calls are TRBV5-1 and TRBJ2-2; possible D gene TRBD1, 5 bases. Germline loops: CDR1 SGHRS, CDR2 YFSETQ. Trimming took 0 bases from V and 7 from J, leaving 16 bases between them. The CDR3 extends over 16 amino acids. The CDR3 coding sequence is TGCGCCAGCAGCTTGGTAGGAGCAGGGTTCGGCGGGGAGCTGTTTTTT. The encoded protein is CASSLVGAGFGGELFF.

In this sample, this clone turned up a few times. The rearrangement uses TRBV2 and TRBJ2-7, with D unclear. Germline V lookup: CDR1 SNHLY, CDR2 FYNNEI. The CDR3 is 13 residues long. V was clipped by 4 bases and J by 2 bases, with 9 bases between them. For the CDR3, the DNA is TGTGCCAGCAGTGTTGGCAGGACCTACGAGCAGTACTTC. It translates to CASSVGRTYEQYF.